A selection of T cell receptor beta chains follows, all from one sample in a study of blood T cells in healthy people across ages. MiXCR, applied by TCRdb to the 5' RACE reads, yields one record per CDR3 protein. The table records hundreds of thousands of distinct CDR3 sequences, about 36% of them present only once. Sample: blood. The source is a man between 18 and 29 years old in good health. Both conserved end residues are part of each CDR3. The D gene is left open where the match is weak. A row's size may be missing; if present it is once, few, many or a size class.

clone size: few
J gene: TRBJ1-6
D gene: TRBD1
V gene: TRBV20-1
CDR3 protein: CSARNTGTGSSPLHF
CDR3 DNA: TGCAGTGCTAGGAACACCGGGACAGGGTCTTCACCCCTCCACTTT

clone size: -
J gene: TRBJ2-3
D gene: TRBD2
V gene: TRBV6-6
CDR3 protein: CASTRGGPQYF
CDR3 DNA: TGTGCCAGCACTCGGGGGGGCCCGCAGTATTTT

clone size: -
J gene: TRBJ1-2
D gene: -
V gene: TRBV27
CDR3 protein: CASSPPGATYGYTF
CDR3 DNA: TGTGCCAGCAGTCCCCCCGGGGCGACCTATGGCTACACCTTC

clone size: few
J gene: TRBJ2-5
D gene: TRBD1
V gene: TRBV12-3/TRBV12-4
CDR3 protein: CASSLRGPYNEQYF
CDR3 DNA: TGTGCCAGCAGTTTAAGGGGGCCCTACAATGAGCAGTACTTC

clone size: -
J gene: TRBJ2-5
D gene: TRBD2
V gene: TRBV2
CDR3 protein: CASSDNLAGGETQYF
CDR3 DNA: TGTGCCAGCAGTGATAATCTAGCGGGAGGGGAGACCCAGTACTTC

clone size: -
J gene: TRBJ2-5
D gene: -
V gene: TRBV30
CDR3 protein: CAGILGETQYF
CDR3 DNA: TGTGCCGGGATTTTGGGGGAGACCCAGTACTTC

clone size: few
J gene: TRBJ2-7
D gene: TRBD1
V gene: TRBV5-1
CDR3 protein: CASSFTGTGSYEQYF
CDR3 DNA: TGCGCCAGCAGCTTTACCGGGACAGGGTCCTACGAGCAGTACTTC

clone size: -
J gene: TRBJ2-7
D gene: -
V gene: TRBV7-2
CDR3 protein: CASSLGQARKPYEQYF
CDR3 DNA: TGTGCCAGCAGCTTAGGCCAAGCGAGGAAACCCTACGAGCAGTACTTC

clone size: many
J gene: TRBJ2-2
D gene: -
V gene: TRBV18
CDR3 protein: CASSPQGTGELFF
CDR3 DNA: TGCGCCAGCAGCCCACAGGGCACCGGGGAGCTGTTTTTT

clone size: -
J gene: TRBJ2-7
D gene: -
V gene: TRBV7-2
CDR3 protein: CASSSRDRYEQYF
CDR3 DNA: TGTGCCAGCAGCTCGCGGGACAGATACGAGCAGTACTTC

clone size: -
J gene: TRBJ2-7
D gene: -
V gene: TRBV30
CDR3 protein: CAWRVAANEQYF
CDR3 DNA: TGTGCCTGGAGGGTAGCGGCGAATGAGCAGTACTTC

clone size: -
J gene: TRBJ1-4
D gene: -
V gene: TRBV10-3
CDR3 protein: CAISEERVNEKLFF
CDR3 DNA: TGTGCCATCAGTGAGGAACGGGTTAATGAAAAACTGTTTTTT

clone size: few
J gene: TRBJ2-1
D gene: TRBD1
V gene: TRBV7-2
CDR3 protein: CASSWQGADEQFF
CDR3 DNA: TGTGCCAGCTCCTGGCAGGGGGCCGATGAGCAGTTCTTC

clone size: -
J gene: TRBJ2-1
D gene: -
V gene: TRBV7-2
CDR3 protein: CASSRGAAEQFF
CDR3 DNA: TGTGCCAGCAGTAGGGGGGCGGCTGAGCAGTTCTTC

clone size: -
J gene: TRBJ1-3
D gene: -
V gene: TRBV2
CDR3 protein: CASSGEGPGNTIYF
CDR3 DNA: TGTGCCAGCAGTGGGGAGGGGCCTGGAAACACCATATATTTT

clone size: -
J gene: TRBJ2-5
D gene: -
V gene: TRBV29-1
CDR3 protein: CSGGPGIVPLQETQYF
CDR3 DNA: TGCAGCGGGGGGCCGGGTATCGTCCCCCTTCAAGAGACCCAGTACTTC

clone size: -
J gene: TRBJ1-4
D gene: -
V gene: TRBV12-3/TRBV12-4
CDR3 protein: CASSLRAGGNEKLFF
CDR3 DNA: TGTGCCAGCAGTTTACGAGCGGGGGGGAATGAAAAACTGTTTTTT

clone size: -
J gene: TRBJ2-7
D gene: -
V gene: TRBV10-3
CDR3 protein: CAISESTAGYGKESYEQYF
CDR3 DNA: TGTGCCATCAGTGAGTCGACGGCAGGGTATGGGAAGGAAAGCTACGAGCAGTACTTC

clone size: -
J gene: TRBJ2-4
D gene: -
V gene: TRBV9
CDR3 protein: CASSVGAGTVIAKNIQYF
CDR3 DNA: TGTGCCAGCAGCGTAGGCGCCGGGACTGTCATAGCCAAAAACATTCAGTACTTC

clone size: few
J gene: TRBJ2-3
D gene: TRBD2
V gene: TRBV12-3/TRBV12-4
CDR3 protein: CASTPGLAGALRDTQYF
CDR3 DNA: TGTGCCAGCACCCCAGGACTAGCGGGGGCCCTACGGGATACGCAGTATTTT

clone size: -
J gene: TRBJ2-2
D gene: -
V gene: TRBV20-1
CDR3 protein: CSARAGGGGELFF
CDR3 DNA: TGCAGTGCTAGAGCCGGGGGAGGCGGGGAGCTGTTTTTT

clone size: -
J gene: TRBJ1-1
D gene: TRBD1
V gene: TRBV11-3
CDR3 protein: CASSPGRDRGVKGRTEAFF
CDR3 DNA: TGTGCCAGCAGCCCGGGGAGGGACAGGGGTGTAAAGGGTCGGACTGAAGCTTTCTTT

clone size: -
J gene: TRBJ2-3
D gene: TRBD2
V gene: TRBV20-1
CDR3 protein: CSARPELAGGYTDTQYF
CDR3 DNA: TGCAGTGCTAGACCGGAACTAGCGGGGGGGTACACAGATACGCAGTATTTT

clone size: -
J gene: TRBJ2-5
D gene: -
V gene: TRBV29-1
CDR3 protein: CSVWWTQETQYF
CDR3 DNA: TGCAGCGTTTGGTGGACCCAAGAGACCCAGTACTTC

clone size: -
J gene: TRBJ2-3
D gene: -
V gene: TRBV20-1
CDR3 protein: CSAYRTGDTTDTQYF
CDR3 DNA: TGCAGTGCTTACCGTACCGGGGATACCACAGATACGCAGTATTTT

clone size: few
J gene: TRBJ2-3
D gene: -
V gene: TRBV4-3
CDR3 protein: CASSQEIAEGTDTQYF
CDR3 DNA: TGCGCCAGCAGCCAAGAGATAGCGGAAGGCACAGATACGCAGTATTTT

clone size: -
J gene: TRBJ2-1
D gene: TRBD2
V gene: TRBV2
CDR3 protein: CASTTGLVYNEQFF
CDR3 DNA: TGTGCCAGCACCACGGGACTAGTTTACAATGAGCAGTTCTTC